Included here is one TCR beta chain sequence, with context. The antigen remains undetermined. The sample originates from a study of beta chain features in type 1 diabetes. Study information: The study found patients and healthy donors alike in age, gender and cell yields. General study results and limits: Shorter TCRB CDR3s, moderately but significantly so, were found in Type 1 diabetes patients in all four CD4+ subsets. Whether HLA type affects TCRB rearrangement stayed undetermined in the present work. TCRB repertoires of naive, central memory and Treg cells appeared more similar among patients than among healthy donors.

V gave up 6 bases and J gave up 7 bases; unmatched junction bases: 8. The CDR3 is 13 amino acids. Germline assignment: CDR1 GTSNPN and CDR2 SVGIG (reference sequence). The sequenced template was cDNA made from the entire isolated RNA. There were approximately 3.5 million reads on average in the naive, central memory and regulatory T cell samples. The table came from immunoSEQ multiplex PCR; TCRdb's copy has only in-frame clones and leaves some out. The data show around 150,000 clones, around 9% seen once. The rearrangement links TRBV30 to TRBJ1-4; 7 nucleotides line up with TRBD1. The sample consisted of central memory CD4+ T cells from blood. The receptor was isolated from a woman younger than 45 with type 1 diabetes. The CDR3: CACQRTGGEKLFF. The CDR3, as DNA: TGTGCCTGCCAAAGGACAGGCGGTGAAAAACTGTTTTTT.